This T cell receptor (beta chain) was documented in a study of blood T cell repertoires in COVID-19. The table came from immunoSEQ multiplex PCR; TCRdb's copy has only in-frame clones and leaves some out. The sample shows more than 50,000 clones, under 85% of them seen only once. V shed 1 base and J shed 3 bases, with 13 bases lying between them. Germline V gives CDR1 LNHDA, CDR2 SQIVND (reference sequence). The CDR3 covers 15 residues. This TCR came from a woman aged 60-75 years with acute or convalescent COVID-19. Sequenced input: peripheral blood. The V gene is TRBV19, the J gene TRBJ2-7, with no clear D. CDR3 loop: CASSIAAQVGYEQYF. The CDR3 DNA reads TGTGCCAGTAGTATAGCGGCCCAGGTTGGCTACGAGCAGTACTTC.